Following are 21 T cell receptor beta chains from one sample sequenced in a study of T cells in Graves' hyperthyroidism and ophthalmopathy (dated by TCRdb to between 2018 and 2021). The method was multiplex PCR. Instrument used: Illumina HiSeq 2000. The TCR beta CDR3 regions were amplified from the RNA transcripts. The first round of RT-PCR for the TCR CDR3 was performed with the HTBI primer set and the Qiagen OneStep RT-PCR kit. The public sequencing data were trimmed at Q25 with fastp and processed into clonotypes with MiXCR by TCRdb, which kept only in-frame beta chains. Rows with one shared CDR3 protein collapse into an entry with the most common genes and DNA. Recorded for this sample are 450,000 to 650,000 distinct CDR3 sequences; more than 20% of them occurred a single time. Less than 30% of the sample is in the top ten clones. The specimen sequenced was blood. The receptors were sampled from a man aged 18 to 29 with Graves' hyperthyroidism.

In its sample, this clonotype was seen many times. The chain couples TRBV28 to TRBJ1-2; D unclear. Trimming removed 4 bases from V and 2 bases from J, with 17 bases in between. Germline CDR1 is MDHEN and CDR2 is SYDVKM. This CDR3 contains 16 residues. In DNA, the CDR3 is TGTGCCAGCAGTTCTCAAGACCGGACGGGAAACTATGGCTACACCTTC. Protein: CASSSQDRTGNYGYTF.

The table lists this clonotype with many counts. The CDR3 bases are TGTGCCACCAGTGATCCCCCGACATCCCTCACTGAAGCTTTCTTT. It is translated as CATSDPPTSLTEAFF. The chain is built from TRBV24-1 and TRBJ1-1; D call uncertain. V lost 3 bases, J lost 4 bases, and 14 bases lay in between. The CDR3 loop spans 15 amino acids. Germline loops: CDR1 KGHDR, CDR2 SFDVKD.

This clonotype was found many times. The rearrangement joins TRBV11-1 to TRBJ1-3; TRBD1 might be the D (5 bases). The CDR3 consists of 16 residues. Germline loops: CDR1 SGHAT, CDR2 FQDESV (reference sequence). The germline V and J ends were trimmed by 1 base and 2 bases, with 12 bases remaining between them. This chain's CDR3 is CASSLDQGQAGNTIYF. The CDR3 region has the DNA TGTGCCAGCAGCTTAGATCAGGGCCAAGCTGGAAACACCATATATTTT.

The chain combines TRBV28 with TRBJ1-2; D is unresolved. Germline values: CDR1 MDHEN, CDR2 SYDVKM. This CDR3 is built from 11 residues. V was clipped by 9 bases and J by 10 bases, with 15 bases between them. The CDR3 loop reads CASTSTENYTF. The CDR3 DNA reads TGTGCCAGTACGTCGACGGAGAACTACACCTTC.

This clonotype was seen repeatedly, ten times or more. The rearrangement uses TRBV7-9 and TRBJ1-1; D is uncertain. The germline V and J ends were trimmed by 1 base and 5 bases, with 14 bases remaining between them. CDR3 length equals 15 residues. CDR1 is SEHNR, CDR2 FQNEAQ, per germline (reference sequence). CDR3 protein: CASSLGRSGGTEAFF. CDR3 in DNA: TGTGCCAGCAGCTTAGGGCGATCGGGAGGGACTGAAGCTTTCTTT.

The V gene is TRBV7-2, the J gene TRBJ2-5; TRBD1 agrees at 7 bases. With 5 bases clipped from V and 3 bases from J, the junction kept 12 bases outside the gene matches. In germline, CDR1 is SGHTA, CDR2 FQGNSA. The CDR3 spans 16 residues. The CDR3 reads CASSPPGRGQKETQYF. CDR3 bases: TGTGCCAGCAGCCCACCCGGTAGGGGACAGAAAGAGACCCAGTACTTC.

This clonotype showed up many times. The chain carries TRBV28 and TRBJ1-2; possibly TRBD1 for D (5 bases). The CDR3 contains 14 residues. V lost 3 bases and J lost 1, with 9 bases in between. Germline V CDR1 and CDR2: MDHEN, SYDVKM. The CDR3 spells CASSFGGGNYGYTF. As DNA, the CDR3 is TGTGCCAGCAGTTTTGGTGGGGGTAACTATGGCTACACCTTC.

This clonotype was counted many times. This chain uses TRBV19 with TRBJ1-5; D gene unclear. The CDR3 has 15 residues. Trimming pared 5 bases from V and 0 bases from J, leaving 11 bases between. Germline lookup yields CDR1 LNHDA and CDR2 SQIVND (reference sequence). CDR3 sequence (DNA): TGTGCCAGTAGTCTCAGACACGATAGCAATCAGCCCCAGCATTTT. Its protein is CASSLRHDSNQPQHF.

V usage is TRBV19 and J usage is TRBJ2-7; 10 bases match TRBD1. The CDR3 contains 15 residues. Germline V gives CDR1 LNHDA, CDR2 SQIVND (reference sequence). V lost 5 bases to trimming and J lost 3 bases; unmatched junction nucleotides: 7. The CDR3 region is CASSLPGQGIYEQYF. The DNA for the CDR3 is TGTGCCAGTAGTTTACCGGGACAGGGGATCTACGAGCAGTACTTC.

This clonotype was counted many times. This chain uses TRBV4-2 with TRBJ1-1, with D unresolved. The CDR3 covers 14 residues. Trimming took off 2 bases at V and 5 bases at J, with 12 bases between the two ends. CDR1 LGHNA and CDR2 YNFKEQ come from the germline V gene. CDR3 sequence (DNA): TGTGCCAGCAGCCAAAGCAGTGGTCGAACTGAAGCTTTCTTT. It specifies CASSQSSGRTEAFF.

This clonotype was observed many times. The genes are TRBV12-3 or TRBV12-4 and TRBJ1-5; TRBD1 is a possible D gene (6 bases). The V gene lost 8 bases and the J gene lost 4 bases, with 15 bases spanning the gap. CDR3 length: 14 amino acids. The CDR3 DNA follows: TGTGCCAGCGAGAAAGGGGGAGGTAATCAGCCCCAGCATTTT. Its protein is CASEKGGGNQPQHF.

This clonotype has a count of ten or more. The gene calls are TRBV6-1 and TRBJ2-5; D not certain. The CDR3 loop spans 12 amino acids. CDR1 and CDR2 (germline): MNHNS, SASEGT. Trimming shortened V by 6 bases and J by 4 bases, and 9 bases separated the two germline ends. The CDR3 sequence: CASSSFAETQYF. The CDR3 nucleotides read TGTGCCAGCAGCTCTTTTGCAGAGACCCAGTACTTC.

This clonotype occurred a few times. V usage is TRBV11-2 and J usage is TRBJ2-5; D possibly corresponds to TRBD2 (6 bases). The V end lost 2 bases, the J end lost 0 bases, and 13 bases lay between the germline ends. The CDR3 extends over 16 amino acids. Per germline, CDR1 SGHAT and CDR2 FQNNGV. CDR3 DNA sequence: TGTGCCAGCAGCTTATGGGGCGGGGCCTACCAAGAGACCCAGTACTTC. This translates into CASSLWGGAYQETQYF.

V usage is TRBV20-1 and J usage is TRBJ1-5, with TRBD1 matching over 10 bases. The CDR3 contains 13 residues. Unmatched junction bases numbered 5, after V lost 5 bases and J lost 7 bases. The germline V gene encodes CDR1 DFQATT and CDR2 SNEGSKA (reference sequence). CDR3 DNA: TGCAGTGCTGGCCGGGACAGGGGCCAGCCCCAGCATTTT. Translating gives CSAGRDRGQPQHF.

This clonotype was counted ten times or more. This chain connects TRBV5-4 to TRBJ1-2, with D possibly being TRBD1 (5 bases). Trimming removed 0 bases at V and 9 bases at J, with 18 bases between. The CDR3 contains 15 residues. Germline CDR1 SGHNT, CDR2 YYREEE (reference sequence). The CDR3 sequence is CASSLGSDSRGSYTF. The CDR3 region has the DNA TGTGCCAGCAGCTTGGGTAGCGACAGTCGAGGCAGCTACACCTTC.

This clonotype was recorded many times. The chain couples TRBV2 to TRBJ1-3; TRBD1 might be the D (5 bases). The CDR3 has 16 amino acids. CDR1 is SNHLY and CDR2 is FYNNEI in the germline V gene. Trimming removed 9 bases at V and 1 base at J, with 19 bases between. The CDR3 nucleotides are TGTGCCAGTGCAAGCCAGGGTCTCGTTTCTGGAAACACCATATATTTT. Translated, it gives CASASQGLVSGNTIYF.

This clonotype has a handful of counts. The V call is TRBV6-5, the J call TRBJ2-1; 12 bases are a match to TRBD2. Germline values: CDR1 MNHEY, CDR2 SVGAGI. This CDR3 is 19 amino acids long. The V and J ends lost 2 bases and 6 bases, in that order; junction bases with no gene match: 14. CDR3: CASSYRPRLAGDRFNEQFF. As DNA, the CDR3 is TGTGCCAGCAGTTACCGGCCCAGACTAGCGGGGGATCGATTCAATGAGCAGTTCTTC.

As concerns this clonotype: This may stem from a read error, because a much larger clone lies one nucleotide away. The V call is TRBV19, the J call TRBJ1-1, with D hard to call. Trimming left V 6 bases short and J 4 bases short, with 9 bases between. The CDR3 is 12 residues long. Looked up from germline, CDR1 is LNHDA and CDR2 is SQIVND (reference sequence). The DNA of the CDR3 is TGTGCCAGTAGAGAGTACAGCACTGAAGCTTTCTTT. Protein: CASREYSTEAFF. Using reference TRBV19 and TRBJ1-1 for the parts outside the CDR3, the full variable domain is DGGITQSPKYLFRKEGQNVTLSCEQNLNHDAMYWYRQDPGQGLRLIYYSQIVNDFQKGDIAEGYSVSREKKESFPLTVTSAQKNPTAFYLCASREYSTEAFFGQGTRLTVV.

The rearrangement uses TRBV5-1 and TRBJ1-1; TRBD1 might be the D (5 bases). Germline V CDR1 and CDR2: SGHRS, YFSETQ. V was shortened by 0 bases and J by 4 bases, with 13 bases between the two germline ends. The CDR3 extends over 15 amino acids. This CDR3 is CASSLAGGSITEAFF. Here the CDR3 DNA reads TGCGCCAGCAGCTTGGCGGGGGGGTCTATCACTGAAGCTTTCTTT.

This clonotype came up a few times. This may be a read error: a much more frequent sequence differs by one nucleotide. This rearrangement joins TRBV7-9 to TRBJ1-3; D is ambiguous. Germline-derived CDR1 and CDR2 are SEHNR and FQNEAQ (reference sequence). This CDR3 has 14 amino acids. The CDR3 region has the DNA TGTGCCAGCAGCCCCACACCGTCTGGAAACACCCTATATTTT. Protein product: CASSPTPSGNTLYF. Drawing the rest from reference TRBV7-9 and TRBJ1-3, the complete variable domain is DTGVSQNPRHKITKRGQNVTFRCDPISEHNRLYWYRQTLGQGPEFLTYFQNEAQLEKSRLLSDRFSAERPKGSFSTLEIQRTEQGDSAMYLCASSPTPSGNTLYFGEGSWLTVV.

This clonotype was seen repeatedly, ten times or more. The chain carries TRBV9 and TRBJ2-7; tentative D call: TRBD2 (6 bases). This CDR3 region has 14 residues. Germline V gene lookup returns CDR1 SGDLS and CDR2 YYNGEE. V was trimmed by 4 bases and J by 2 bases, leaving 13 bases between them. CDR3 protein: CASSPRDGPYEQYF. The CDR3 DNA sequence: TGTGCCAGCAGCCCGCGGGACGGTCCCTACGAGCAGTACTTC.